The 21 T cell receptor beta chains presented below share a single source sample, sequenced in a study of cytomegalovirus exposure and HLA in healthy donors. It was with 60 Vbeta and 13 Jbeta primers that the PCR ran. The table came from immunoSEQ multiplex PCR; TCRdb's copy has only in-frame clones and leaves some out. The sample has about 150,000 clones, less than 85% seen once. The sequencing input was PBMCs. The receptors shown here come from a woman between 45 and 60 years old in good health and CMV-seropositive.

The chain has TRBV12-5 and TRBJ1-2, with TRBD1 matching 8 bases. The germline V gene encodes CDR1 LGHNT and CDR2 FRNRAP. The CDR3 runs 15 residues. V dropped 1 base and J dropped 3; count of bases not matched to a gene: 4. In DNA form, the CDR3 reads TGTGCTAGTGGTTTGGGGGACAGGAGAGACTATGGCTACACCTTC. Its protein is CASGLGDRRDYGYTF.

This rearrangement joins TRBV6-1 to TRBJ1-1, with a weak D call TRBD1 (5 bases). The germline V and J ends were trimmed by 9 bases and 9 bases, with 17 bases remaining between them. The CDR3 sequence is 12 residues long. Germline lookup yields CDR1 MNHNS and CDR2 SASEGT. In DNA, the CDR3 is TGTGCCAGTCAGGGCGAAAGCCCGAAAGCTTTCTTT. Translated, it gives CASQGESPKAFF.

The V and J genes are TRBV9 and TRBJ1-2; no reliable D call. CDR1 is SGDLS and CDR2 is YYNGEE in the germline V gene. The CDR3 totals 13 residues. V gave up 0 bases and J gave up 6 bases, with 9 bases separating them. CDR3 sequence reads: CASSVGTDNGYTF. The DNA for the CDR3 is TGTGCCAGCAGCGTAGGTACAGACAATGGCTACACCTTC.

V gene TRBV6-6 combines with J gene TRBJ2-7; possibly TRBD1 for D (5 bases). CDR1 is MNHNY, CDR2 SVGAGI, per germline (reference sequence). The CDR3 has 14 amino acids. V was pared by 2 bases and J by 0 bases, with 8 bases between. The CDR3 sequence is CASSYGAVSYEQYF. CDR3 DNA: TGTGCCAGCAGTTACGGGGCGGTCTCCTACGAGCAGTACTTC.

Only one count was recorded for this clone. The rearrangement joins TRBV7-9 to TRBJ2-5; 11 nucleotides align to TRBD2. The CDR3 extends over 17 amino acids. From germline, CDR1 is SEHNR and CDR2 FQNEAQ (reference sequence). The ends lost 3 bases at V and 2 bases at J; junction bases unmatched: 8. The CDR3 DNA reads TGTGCCAGCAGCTTTCTAACTAGCGGGGGATTTCAAGAGACCCAGTACTTC. It specifies CASSFLTSGGFQETQYF.

The chain couples TRBV5-6 to TRBJ1-1, with D unresolved. The CDR3 totals 16 residues. The V end lost 0 bases, the J end lost 4 bases, and 16 bases lay between the germline ends. Germline V gene sequence: CDR1 SGHDT, CDR2 YYEEEE. The CDR3 nucleotides are TGTGCCAGCAGCTTGGCCGGGAAGAGGGCCGCCACTGAAGCTTTCTTT. It translates to CASSLAGKRAATEAFF.

In its sample, this clone was seen a few times. J is TRBJ1-5 and V is TRBV29-1; 10 bases map to TRBD1. The CDR3 is 18 amino acids. The J segment lost 1 base and the V segment lost 7 bases, leaving 16 bases of the junction unmatched. Germline V CDR1 and CDR2: SQVTM, ANQGSEA. The CDR3 nucleotides are TGCAGCGGTTGCCGGGACAGGGGCTATCGGGGGAGCAATCAGCCCCAGCATTTT. This encodes CSGCRDRGYRGSNQPQHF.

J is TRBJ2-7 and V is TRBV19, with D perhaps TRBD1 (5 bases). The V gene's germline CDR1 is LNHDA and CDR2 SQIVND (reference sequence). The germline V and J ends were trimmed by 5 bases and 4 bases, with 12 bases remaining between them. This CDR3 is built from 13 residues. CDR3 sequence: CASSPMGLYEQYF. CDR3 coding DNA: TGTGCCAGTAGTCCCATGGGGCTTTACGAGCAGTACTTC.

This sequence joins TRBV5-6 and TRBJ1-2, with D perhaps TRBD1 (6 bases). V lost 0 bases and J lost 3, with 9 bases in between. Per the germline V gene, CDR1 is SGHDT and CDR2 is YYEEEE. The CDR3 extends over 14 amino acids. The CDR3 DNA reads TGTGCCAGCAGCTTGGACAGGGTTGACTATGGCTACACCTTC. This encodes CASSLDRVDYGYTF.

J is TRBJ2-7 and V is TRBV21-1; the table gives TRBD1 as D, unverified against the DNA. The end of the DNA is better explained by TRBJ2-5, so the J call may be wrong. TRBV21-1 is a pseudogene locus. The length of the CDR3 is 18 residues. This CDR3 reads CASSKGRDRGLSLETQYF. For the CDR3, the DNA is TGTGCCAGCAGCAAAGGACGGGACAGGGGGCTATCGCTTGAGACCCAGTACTTC.

The gene calls are TRBV4-2 and TRBJ1-2, with D perhaps TRBD1 (5 bases). The CDR3 covers 14 residues. Trimming stripped 0 bases from V and 4 bases from J, with 9 bases between. Per the germline V gene, CDR1 is LGHNA and CDR2 is YNFKEQ. CDR3 in DNA: TGTGCCAGCAGCCAAGAAAGACAGCTCTATGGCTACACCTTC. It yields the protein CASSQERQLYGYTF.

This chain links TRBV6-6 with TRBJ2-3; TRBD2 aligns across 8 bases. CDR1 and CDR2 from the germline V gene are MNHNY and SVGAGI (reference sequence). V lost 6 bases to trimming and J lost 0 bases; unmatched junction nucleotides: 8. The CDR3 covers 16 residues. This chain's CDR3 is CASRGGGPPSTDTQYF. The CDR3 nucleotides are TGTGCCAGCAGGGGCGGGGGGCCGCCGAGCACAGATACGCAGTATTTT.

The rearrangement links TRBV5-1 to TRBJ2-3; 8 bases map to TRBD2. The CDR3 sequence is 16 residues long. The germline gives CDR1 SGHRS, CDR2 YFSETQ. V lost 0 bases to trimming and J lost 6 bases; unmatched junction nucleotides: 9. This CDR3 reads CASSLAGGGPGDTQYF. In DNA form, the CDR3 reads TGCGCCAGCAGCTTGGCCGGGGGGGGGCCGGGCGATACGCAGTATTTT. Together with reference TRBV5-1 and TRBJ2-3, the CDR3 gives the full variable domain: KAGVTQTPRYLIKTRGQQVTLSCSPISGHRSVSWYQQTPGQGLQFLFEYFSETQRNKGNFPGRFSGRQFSNSRSEMNVSTLELGDSALYLCASSLAGGGPGDTQYFGPGTRLTVL.

The V gene is TRBV10-1, the J gene TRBJ1-1; perhaps TRBD1 as D (5 bases). V lost 6 bases, J lost 2 bases, and 10 bases lay in between. CDR1 and CDR2 from the germline V gene are WNHNN and SYGVQD (reference sequence). The length of the CDR3 is 13 residues. CDR3 sequence reads: CASSRAENTEAFF. The CDR3 DNA follows: TGCGCCAGCAGCAGGGCAGAAAACACTGAAGCTTTCTTT.

The V call is TRBV5-5, the J call TRBJ1-2; possible D gene TRBD1, 5 bases. The CDR3 has 13 amino acids. The germline gives CDR1 SGHKS, CDR2 YYEKEE (reference sequence). Trimming stripped 0 bases from V and 4 bases from J, with 7 bases between. CDR3 residues: CASSLGQFYGYTF. The CDR3 DNA reads as TGTGCCAGCAGCTTGGGACAGTTCTATGGCTACACCTTC. Looking up the rest from reference TRBV5-5 and TRBJ1-2 gives the full variable domain: DAGVTQSPTHLIKTRGQQVTLRCSPISGHKSVSWYQQVLGQGPQFIFQYYEKEERGRGNFPDRFSARQFPNYSSELNVNALLLGDSALYLCASSLGQFYGYTFGSGTRLTVV.

The genes are TRBV5-8 and TRBJ2-7; D perhaps matches TRBD2 (6 bases). V lost 0 bases and J 5 bases, leaving 12 bases between the germline ends. Germline V gene sequence: CDR1 SGHTS, CDR2 YDEGEE. This CDR3 comprises 14 residues. For the CDR3, the DNA is TGTGCCAGCAGCTTGGGGGGGGTGACGAACGAGCAGTACTTC. Amino acids: CASSLGGVTNEQYF.

The gene calls are TRBV6-6 and TRBJ1-1; D unresolved. This CDR3 is built from 13 residues. Germline loops: CDR1 MNHNY, CDR2 SVGAGI (reference sequence). V lost 7 bases and J 4 bases, leaving 13 bases between the germline ends. The CDR3 protein is CASISGGGTEAFF. The CDR3 coding sequence is TGTGCCAGCATTTCAGGCGGAGGCACTGAAGCTTTCTTT.

The CDR3 sequence: CASSEKALADYEQYF. As DNA, the CDR3 is TGTGCCAGCAGTGAAAAAGCCCTAGCGGACTACGAGCAGTACTTC. The rearrangement links TRBV6-1 to TRBJ2-7; 7 positions agree with TRBD2. V lost 2 bases and J lost 3; bases outside the gene matches: 7. The CDR3 totals 15 residues. Germline V gene data show CDR1 as MNHNS and CDR2 as SASEGT.

The V call is TRBV19, the J call TRBJ2-3; TRBD2 matches at 16 bases. The V and J ends lost 6 bases and 1 base, in that order; junction bases with no gene match: 4. Germline-derived CDR1 and CDR2 are LNHDA and SQIVND (reference sequence). CDR3 length: 17 amino acids. In DNA form, the CDR3 reads TGTGCCAGTAGGGGACTAGCGGGGGGGCCCCGCACAGATACGCAGTATTTT. This sequence encodes CASRGLAGGPRTDTQYF.

This chain links TRBV5-4 with TRBJ2-2; 10 positions agree with TRBD2. With V trimmed by 2 bases and J by 1 base, 2 bases remained unmatched. CDR1 is SGHNT and CDR2 is YYREEE in the germline V gene (reference sequence). The CDR3 runs 16 residues. The chain's CDR3 is CASSFERGGNTGELFF. CDR3 coding DNA: TGTGCCAGCAGCTTTGAGCGGGGGGGGAACACCGGGGAGCTGTTTTTT.

The rearrangement joins TRBV28 to TRBJ2-7; D possibly corresponds to TRBD2 (5 bases). Trimming took 2 bases from V and 3 from J, leaving 8 bases between them. This CDR3 contains 13 residues. CDR1 is MDHEN, CDR2 SYDVKM, per germline. The CDR3 spells CASSLRGFYEQYF. The CDR3 coding sequence is TGTGCCAGCAGTTTACGGGGTTTCTACGAGCAGTACTTC.